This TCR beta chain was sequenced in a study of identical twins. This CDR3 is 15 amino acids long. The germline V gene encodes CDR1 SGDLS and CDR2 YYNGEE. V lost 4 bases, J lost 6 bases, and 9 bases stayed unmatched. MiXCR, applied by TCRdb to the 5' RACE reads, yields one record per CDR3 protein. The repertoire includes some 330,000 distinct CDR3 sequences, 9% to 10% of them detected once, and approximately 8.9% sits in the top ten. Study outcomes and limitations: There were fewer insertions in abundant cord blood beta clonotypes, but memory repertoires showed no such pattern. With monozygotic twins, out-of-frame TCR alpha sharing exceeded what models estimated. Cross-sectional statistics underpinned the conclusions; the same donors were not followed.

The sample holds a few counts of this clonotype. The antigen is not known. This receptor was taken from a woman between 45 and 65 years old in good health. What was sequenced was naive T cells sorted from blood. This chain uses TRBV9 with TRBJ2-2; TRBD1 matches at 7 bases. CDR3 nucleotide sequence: TGTGCCAGCAGCACCACGGGACAGACTGCCGGGGAGCTGTTTTTT. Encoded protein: CASSTTGQTAGELFF. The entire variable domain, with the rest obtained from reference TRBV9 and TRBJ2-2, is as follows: DSGVTQTPKHLITATGQRVTLRCSPRSGDLSVYWYQQSLDQGLQFLIQYYNGEERAKGNILERFSAQQFPDLHSELNLSSLELGDSALYFCASSTTGQTAGELFFGEGSRLTVL.